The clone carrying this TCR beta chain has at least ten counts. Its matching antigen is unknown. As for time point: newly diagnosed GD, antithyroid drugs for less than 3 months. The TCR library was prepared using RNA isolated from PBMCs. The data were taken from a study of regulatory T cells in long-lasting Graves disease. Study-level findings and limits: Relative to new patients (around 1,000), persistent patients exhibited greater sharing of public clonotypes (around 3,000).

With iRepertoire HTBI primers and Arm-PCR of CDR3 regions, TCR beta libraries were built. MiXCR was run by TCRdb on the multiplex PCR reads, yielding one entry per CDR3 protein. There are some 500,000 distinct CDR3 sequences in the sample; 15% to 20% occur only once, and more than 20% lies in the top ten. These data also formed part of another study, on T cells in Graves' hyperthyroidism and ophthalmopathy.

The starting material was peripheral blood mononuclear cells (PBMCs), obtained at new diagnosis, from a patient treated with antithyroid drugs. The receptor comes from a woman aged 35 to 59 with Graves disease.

The CDR3 DNA is TGCGCCAGCAGCTCCGGGACAAGGGACTATGGCTACACCTTC. This translates into CASSSGTRDYGYTF. The rearrangement uses TRBV5-1 and TRBJ1-2, with D possibly being TRBD1 (6 bases). CDR3 length: 14 residues. Germline assignment: CDR1 SGHRS and CDR2 YFSETQ. V lost 3 bases, J lost 3 bases, and 12 bases lay in between.